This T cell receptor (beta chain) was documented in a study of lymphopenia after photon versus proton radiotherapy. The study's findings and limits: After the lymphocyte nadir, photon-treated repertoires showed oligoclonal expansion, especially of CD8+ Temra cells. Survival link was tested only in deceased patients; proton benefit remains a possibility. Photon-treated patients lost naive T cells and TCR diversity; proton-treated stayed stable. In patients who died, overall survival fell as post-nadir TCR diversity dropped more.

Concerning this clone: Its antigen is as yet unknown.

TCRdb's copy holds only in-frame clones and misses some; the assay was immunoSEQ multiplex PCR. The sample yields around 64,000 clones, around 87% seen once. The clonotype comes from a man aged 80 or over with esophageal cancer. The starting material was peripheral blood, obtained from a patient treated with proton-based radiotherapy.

The CDR3 sequence: CASVVGAHRTDTQYF. In DNA form, the CDR3 reads TGTGCCAGCGTCGTCGGGGCACATCGCACAGATACGCAGTATTTT. This chain joins TRBV2 and TRBJ2-3, with D possibly being TRBD1 or TRBD2 (5 bases each). This CDR3 has 15 amino acids. V was cut by 8 bases and J by 1 base, with 16 bases left in between. The germline CDR1 and CDR2 sequences are SNHLY and FYNNEI.